The clone carrying this T cell receptor beta chain was counted only a few times. The data stem from a study of blood T cell repertoires in COVID-19. Study overall: COVID-19 samples from acute and convalescent phases originated in the United States, Italy and Spain.

The V segment lost 4 bases and the J segment 2 bases; nucleotides outside the gene matches: 7. The CDR3 has 15 amino acids. CDR1 and CDR2 (germline): SGHKS, YYEKEE (reference sequence). Source study methods: Reference gene primer amplification gave estimated nucleated cell counts. This table comes from immunoSEQ multiplex PCR, and its TCRdb copy is limited to in-frame clones, with some not included. V, J and clone size are taken as reported in that table, and D and trimming were inferred from the DNA itself. This repertoire shows 250,000 to 300,000 clones, under 90% found once; its top ten account for about 1.7%. Participants had their cohort set by participant-reported clinical history. Recovered status applied to Cohort 3 donors who had two consecutive negative PCRs. It also applied to those with clearance or with symptom resolution.

The specimen was PBMCs or T cells enriched from blood (not recorded which). This chain uses TRBV5-5 with TRBJ2-5, with TRBD2 matching 8 bases. The clonotype originates from a woman in her forties who had recovered from COVID-19. The chain's CDR3 is CASSQGLAGQETQYF. For the CDR3, the DNA is TGTGCCAGCAGCCAAGGACTAGCAGGGCAAGAGACCCAGTACTTC.